This is a list of T cell receptor beta chains from one sample in a study of blood T cell repertoires in COVID-19. Here immunoSEQ multiplex PCR was the method, and the copy in TCRdb shows in-frame clones only, minus some. The sample records 150,000 to 200,000 clones, nearly 90% being singletons. The material sequenced was PBMCs or T cells enriched from blood (not recorded which). The receptors here all came from a woman aged 40 to 50 with acute COVID-19. Both conserved end residues are part of each CDR3. The order of the fields is V gene, J gene, clone size, D gene, CDR3 protein, CDR3 DNA. A D gene is named only where the DNA matches it firmly. A row's size may be missing; if present it is once, few, many or a size class.

TRBV19,TRBJ2-1,once,TRBD2,CASSMAGGPNGQFF,TGTGCCAGTAGTATGGCGGGGGGGCCCAATGGGCAGTTCTTC
TRBV3-1/TRBV3-2,TRBJ2-1,-,TRBD2,CASSPGLAGGRSYNEQFF,TGTGCCAGCAGCCCGGGACTAGCGGGGGGGCGTTCCTACAATGAGCAGTTCTTC
TRBV30,TRBJ1-6,-,-,CAWSVRENSPLHF,TGTGCCTGGAGTGTTCGAGAGAATTCACCCCTCCACTTT
TRBV7-8,TRBJ2-3,-,TRBD2,CASSLSGVGADTQYF,TGTGCCAGCAGCCTCAGCGGGGTCGGGGCAGATACGCAGTATTTT
TRBV30,TRBJ2-7,few,TRBD2,CAWKPAGVSYEQYF,TGTGCCTGGAAACCAGCGGGAGTGTCCTACGAGCAGTACTTC
TRBV27,TRBJ2-7,-,-,CASSFRVGGPKQFYEQYF,TGTGCCAGCAGTTTTAGGGTGGGGGGGCCCAAACAATTTTACGAGCAGTACTTC
TRBV10-3,TRBJ2-3,-,-,CAISDWSELTDTQYF,TGTGCCATCAGTGATTGGTCTGAACTCACAGATACGCAGTATTTT
TRBV2,TRBJ2-3,-,-,CASSGDSQPKRGDTQYF,TGTGCCAGCAGTGGGGATAGTCAGCCAAAAAGGGGAGATACGCAGTATTTT
TRBV9,TRBJ2-2,-,TRBD1,CASSVPVTGADTGELFF,TGTGCCAGCAGCGTACCCGTCACAGGGGCAGACACCGGGGAGCTGTTTTTT
TRBV27,TRBJ2-7,-,-,CASSRDSFGEQYF,TGTGCCAGCAGTCGGGACTCCTTCGGCGAGCAGTACTTC
TRBV29-1,TRBJ2-2,-,TRBD2,CSVRTSGSPGELFF,TGCAGCGTTCGGACTAGCGGGAGTCCCGGGGAGCTGTTTTTT
TRBV28,TRBJ2-6,few,TRBD1,CASRSPNRGSVYNVLTF,TGTGCCAGCAGATCACCCAACAGGGGAAGCGTTTACAACGTCCTGACTTTC
TRBV2,TRBJ1-5,-,-,CASSVGGNQPQHF,TGTGCCAGCAGTGTAGGGGGCAATCAGCCCCAGCATTTT
TRBV5-5,TRBJ1-5,-,-,CASSPLAVTRDQPQHF,TGTGCCAGCAGCCCACTTGCGGTGACCCGGGATCAGCCCCAGCATTTT
TRBV4-1,TRBJ2-1,-,TRBD2,CASSRVAGEQFF,TGCGCCAGCAGCCGGGTAGCGGGTGAGCAGTTCTTC
TRBV7-9,TRBJ1-4,-,-,CASSPSTTTNEKLFF,TGTGCCAGCAGCCCCTCGACTACAACTAATGAAAAACTGTTTTTT
TRBV5-1,TRBJ1-4,-,TRBD1,CASSRWTGINEKLFF,TGCGCCAGCAGCAGGTGGACAGGGATAAATGAAAAACTGTTTTTT